Listed below are T cell receptor beta chains from one sample, sequenced in a study of T-cell reconstitution after alpha-beta-depleted transplantation in children. Using its own MiXCR run on the PCR reads, TCRdb lists one record per CDR3 protein. Of fewer than 350,000 distinct CDR3 sequences listed, approximately 10% were seen once; the top ten hold around 20%. Sequencing used peripheral blood, obtained 180 days after TCRalphabeta/CD19-depleted stem cell transplant. The receptors come from a male patient between 2 and 10 years old who had a stem cell transplant for chronic granulomatous disease, so the T cells may come from the graft donor. The CDR3 runs from the conserved cysteine through the conserved F or W. The D gene is left open where the match is weak. A row's size may be missing; if present it is once, few, many or a size class.

CDR3nt,CDR3aa,j_gene,d_gene,v_gene,len,abundance
TGCAGTGCTAGTGACAGGGGAACGGCTGAAGCTTTCTTT,CSASDRGTAEAFF,TRBJ1-1,TRBD1,TRBV20-1,13,many
TGTGCCAGCAGTTTAGCGGGACAGGGAGCGGGAGACAGCACCTACAATGAGCAGTTCTTC,CASSLAGQGAGDSTYNEQFF,TRBJ2-1,-,TRBV12-3/TRBV12-4,20,-
TGTGCCAGCAGCCCCCGGGACAGGGCCGGTGGCGGGGAGCTGTTTTTT,CASSPRDRAGGGELFF,TRBJ2-2,TRBD1,TRBV4-2,16,many
TGCAGCGTTGAAGCTACCCCCTACGAGCAGTACTTC,CSVEATPYEQYF,TRBJ2-7,-,TRBV29-1,12,many
TGTGCCAGCAGCCTAATGGACGGATCCTACGAGCAGTACTTC,CASSLMDGSYEQYF,TRBJ2-7,-,TRBV7-8,14,many
TGTGCCAGCAGCCGGTTAGTGGGGGGGAATGAGCAGTTCTTC,CASSRLVGGNEQFF,TRBJ2-1,TRBD2,TRBV5-6,14,many
TGTGCCAGCAGCGGGACTAGGAGTCATGAGCAGTTCTTC,CASSGTRSHEQFF,TRBJ2-1,TRBD2,TRBV11-3,13,many
TGTGCCATCAGTCCCGGGGCGGGAGAGACCCAGTACTTC,CAISPGAGETQYF,TRBJ2-5,-,TRBV10-3,13,many
TGTGCCAGCAGCCAAGATTTGAGGACCGGGACAGGGGTCAGCAATCAGCCCCAGCATTTT,CASSQDLRTGTGVSNQPQHF,TRBJ1-5,TRBD1,TRBV4-2,20,many
TGTGCCAGCAGCCCCACAGGGGCCTCACCCCTCCACTTT,CASSPTGASPLHF,TRBJ1-6,TRBD1,TRBV14,13,many
TGTGCCAGCAGCTTAGCTAGCGGGAGAGGCGCAGATACGCAGTATTTT,CASSLASGRGADTQYF,TRBJ2-3,TRBD2,TRBV7-2,16,many
TGTGCCAGCAGTTTGGTCCTAGCGGAACAGTTCTTC,CASSLVLAEQFF,TRBJ2-1,TRBD2,TRBV12-3/TRBV12-4,12,many
TGTGCCAGCAGCTTAGTGGACAGGGGGCCCTACGAGCAGTACTTC,CASSLVDRGPYEQYF,TRBJ2-7,TRBD1,TRBV7-2,15,-
TGTGCCAGCAGTTTGGCCAGGAACTCTGGAAACACCATATATTTT,CASSLARNSGNTIYF,TRBJ1-3,-,TRBV12-3/TRBV12-4,15,many
TGCAGTGCTAGAGCCCTGACAGATGGGGCCAACGTCCTGACTTTC,CSARALTDGANVLTF,TRBJ2-6,-,TRBV20-1,15,many
TGTGCCAGCACCATGACAGGACCAGAGACCCAGTACTTC,CASTMTGPETQYF,TRBJ2-5,-,TRBV11-2,13,many
TGTGCCAGCAGCATCGGCAGGGCCCAAGAGACCCAGTACTTC,CASSIGRAQETQYF,TRBJ2-5,-,TRBV7-9,14,many
TGCAGTGCTAACCTGTATCTCTCTGGAAACACCATATATTTT,CSANLYLSGNTIYF,TRBJ1-3,-,TRBV20-1,14,many
TGCGCCAGCAGCATAGCGAATTTCAGGGAGGGGGAGCAGTTCTTC,CASSIANFREGEQFF,TRBJ2-1,TRBD2,TRBV5-1,15,many